This T cell receptor (beta chain) stems from a study of shared clonotypes between healthy human individuals. The genomic DNA of each subset was split evenly across several immunoSEQ plates. Data came from immunoSEQ multiplex PCR; TCRdb stores just in-frame clones and leaves some out. The data show around 2,000,000 clones, with approximately 95% seen just once and roughly 0.13% held by the top ten. The CDR3 length is 15 residues. Trimming shortened V by 5 bases and J by 5 bases, and 17 bases separated the two germline ends. Per germline, CDR1 MDHEN and CDR2 SYDVKM. V and J are TRBV28 and TRBJ2-3; possibly TRBD1 for D (5 bases). The TCR comes from a young man in good health. The sample taken for sequencing was naive CD4+ T cells sorted from blood. Subset here: CD45RA+ positively selected. This CDR3 is CASSARPPRVDTQYF. The CDR3 DNA reads as TGTGCCAGCAGTGCCCGCCCCCCCAGGGTAGATACGCAGTATTTT.